Sequencing of this T cell receptor (beta chain) was carried out in a study of blood T cell repertoires in COVID-19. Study-level background: Samples of COVID-19 (acute and convalescent) were obtained from the United States, Italy and Spain. PBMCs, B-cell-depleted T cells, or T cells provided the cDNA or gDNA that made up the material.

Original data processing: For nucleated cells, counts were estimated from reference gene primer amplification. Measured with immunoSEQ multiplex PCR; TCRdb has only the in-frame clones, and not every one. V, J and clone size are those of that table, while D and trimming were read from the DNA. The data show 200,000 to 250,000 clones, with around three quarters seen just once and around 5.4% held by the top ten. The CDR3 covers 13 residues. The germline gives CDR1 KGHSH, CDR2 LQKENI. V lost 4 bases, J lost 7 bases, and 13 bases lay in between. This TCR was sampled from a woman in her 70s with acute or convalescent COVID-19. Source material: peripheral blood. This chain joins TRBV18 and TRBJ1-2; D not resolved. The CDR3 spells CASSLNAEAGYTF. As DNA, the CDR3 is TGTGCCAGCTCACTAAACGCCGAAGCTGGCTACACCTTC.